Following are 32 T cell receptor beta chains from one sample sequenced in a study of blood T cell repertoires in COVID-19. Method: immunoSEQ multiplex PCR; TCRdb's copy keeps in-frame clones and lacks some. Of about 210,000 clones in the sample, around 86% were seen once. Sequenced sample: PBMCs or T cells enriched from blood (not recorded which). All receptors come from a woman aged 40 to 55 in a cohort exposed to, infected with or recovered from COVID-19 (not recorded which).

The chain is built from TRBV10-3 and TRBJ1-5; TRBD1 aligns across 9 bases. V gave up 3 bases and J gave up 0 bases; unmatched junction bases: 12. The CDR3 runs 19 residues. The germline V gene has CDR1 ENHRY and CDR2 SYGVKD. For the CDR3, the DNA is TGTGCCATCAGTGACTTTAGTGACAGGGGGAATTATAGCAATCAGCCCCAGCATTTT. It encodes CAISDFSDRGNYSNQPQHF.

CDR3 DNA sequence: TGCGCCAGCACCGATTTCCAGGGAAAACTGTTTTTT. This translates into CASTDFQGKLFF. V usage is TRBV23-1 and J usage is TRBJ1-4, with D possibly matching TRBD1 (5 bases). TRBV23-1 is filed as an ORF, its function uncertain. The CDR3 consists of 12 residues. The germline V and J ends were trimmed by 7 bases and 10 bases, with 13 bases remaining between them.

This clone was observed once. The rearrangement joins TRBV6-5 to TRBJ2-1; D remains unclear. CDR3 length: 13 residues. CDR1 and CDR2 (germline): MNHEY, SVGAGI. V dropped 5 bases and J dropped 3 bases, with 8 bases sitting between them. Written as DNA, the CDR3 is TGTGCCAGCAGTCCAAACAGCTACAATGAGCAGTTCTTC. This translates into CASSPNSYNEQFF.

The genes are TRBV7-9 and TRBJ2-2; 8 bases fit TRBD1. J lost 6 bases, V lost 6 bases, and 6 bases had no gene match. Germline V gives CDR1 SEHNR, CDR2 FQNEAQ (reference sequence). The CDR3 is 14 amino acids. The CDR3 DNA reads TGTGCCAGCAGGACCCCGACAGGGGCCGGGGAGCTGTTTTTT. Translating it yields CASRTPTGAGELFF.

The CDR3 loop is CASSLRRTTTRISNEQFF. CDR3 bases: TGTGCCAGCAGCCTTAGAAGGACCACGACTAGAATAAGCAATGAGCAGTTCTTC. The V call is TRBV7-8, the J call TRBJ2-1; perhaps TRBD2 as D (6 bases). V lost 5 bases, J lost 6 bases, and 26 bases lay in between. Germline V gene data show CDR1 as SGHVS and CDR2 as FQNEAQ. The CDR3 consists of 18 residues.

V is TRBV13 and J is TRBJ2-5, with D tentatively TRBD1 (6 bases). Trimming removed 4 bases at V and 2 bases at J, with 14 bases between. The CDR3 consists of 15 residues. The germline V gene has CDR1 PRHDT and CDR2 FYEKMQ (reference sequence). The CDR3 region is CASSSTGTRQETQYF. The CDR3 nucleotides read TGTGCCAGCAGCTCGACCGGGACACGGCAAGAGACCCAGTACTTC.

This chain joins TRBV20-1 and TRBJ2-7; weak D call: TRBD2 (6 bases). Germline assignment: CDR1 DFQATT and CDR2 SNEGSKA (reference sequence). V lost 3 bases to trimming and J lost 1 base, with 19 bases between them. The CDR3 is made up of 16 amino acids. CDR3 in DNA: TGCAGTGCTAGTCCCTTTAGCGGAGGGGCGTCCTACGAGCAGTACTTC. Protein sequence: CSASPFSGGASYEQYF.

The V call is TRBV13, the J call TRBJ2-2; weak D call: TRBD1 (5 bases). This CDR3 spans 17 amino acids. V was clipped by 3 bases and J by 6 bases, with 20 bases between them. Germline-derived CDR1 and CDR2 are PRHDT and FYEKMQ (reference sequence). CDR3 amino acids: CASSLTHMFAGPGELFF. In DNA form, the CDR3 reads TGTGCCAGCAGCTTGACCCACATGTTTGCAGGGCCCGGGGAGCTGTTTTTT.

DNA of the CDR3: TGTGCCAGCAGCGTTCAACGGAGCTCCTACAATGAGCAGTTCTTC. It specifies CASSVQRSSYNEQFF. This chain joins TRBV2 and TRBJ2-1; D is unresolved. The CDR3 spans 15 residues. The germline CDR1 and CDR2 sequences are SNHLY and FYNNEI. The V and J ends lost 6 bases and 0 bases respectively, with 12 bases between them. The variable domain in full, completed from reference TRBV2 and TRBJ2-1, reads EPEVTQTPSHQVTQMGQEVILRCVPISNHLYFYWYRQILGQKVEFLVSFYNNEISEKSEIFDDQFSVERPDGSNFTLKIRSTKLEDSAMYFCASSVQRSSYNEQFFGPGTRLTVL.

The rearrangement joins TRBV10-3 to TRBJ2-5, with D hard to call. Germline assignment: CDR1 ENHRY and CDR2 SYGVKD. The germline V and J ends were trimmed by 3 bases and 4 bases, with 6 bases remaining between them. There are 12 residues in the CDR3. The CDR3 protein is CAISDIRETQYF. The CDR3 DNA follows: TGTGCCATCAGTGATATTCGAGAGACCCAGTACTTC.

This clone was seen a few times. CDR3 nucleotide sequence: TGTGCCACCAGCACCACGACAGGGGACTATGAAGCTTTCTTT. The encoded protein is CATSTTTGDYEAFF. The genes are TRBV15 and TRBJ1-1, with TRBD1 identical over 8 bases. This CDR3 spans 14 amino acids. Germline CDR1 is LNHNV and CDR2 is YYDKDF (reference sequence). Trimming took 4 bases from V and 7 from J; bases not matched to a gene: 8.

The chain employs TRBV4-1 and TRBJ1-1; 8 bases are a match to TRBD1. CDR3 length: 15 residues. In germline, CDR1 is MGHRA, CDR2 YSYEKL. V shed 4 bases, J shed 0 bases, and the junction held 4 bases outside the gene matches. This chain's CDR3 is CASSPRGLMNTEAFF. The CDR3 DNA reads TGCGCCAGCAGCCCCAGGGGGCTCATGAACACTGAAGCTTTCTTT.

The V call is TRBV9, the J call TRBJ1-3; the match to TRBD1 covers 9 bases. The junction had 7 bases not matched to a gene; V was cut back by 4 bases and J by 2 bases. The CDR3 runs 16 residues. CDR1 is SGDLS, CDR2 YYNGEE, per germline. The CDR3 DNA sequence: TGTGCCAGCAGCTCGCGGGACAGGGAAGCTGGAAACACCATATATTTT. Amino acids: CASSSRDREAGNTIYF.

The chain joins TRBV4-1 to TRBJ2-1; 7 nucleotides line up with TRBD2. V lost 4 bases, J lost 3 bases, and 3 bases stayed unmatched. Germline V gene sequence: CDR1 MGHRA, CDR2 YSYEKL. The CDR3 totals 14 residues. The CDR3 DNA follows: TGCGCCAGCAGCCCGAGCGGGATCTACAATGAGCAGTTCTTC. This gives the protein CASSPSGIYNEQFF.

This rearrangement joins TRBV5-8 to TRBJ1-2; D uncertain. The CDR3 covers 13 residues. Germline lookup yields CDR1 SGHTS and CDR2 YDEGEE. V lost 4 bases and J lost 2, with 9 bases in between. CDR3 protein: CASSAEANYGYTF. The CDR3 nucleotides read TGTGCCAGCAGCGCCGAGGCCAACTATGGCTACACCTTC.

The chain is built from TRBV11-3 and TRBJ1-2; 7 bases agree with TRBD1. CDR1 and CDR2 from the germline V gene are SGHNT and YENEEA. V dropped 5 bases and J dropped 3; count of bases not matched to a gene: 9. The length of the CDR3 is 15 residues. The CDR3 DNA follows: TGTGCCAGCAGCGTACAGGGGCGTCTAGACTATGGCTACACCTTC. This encodes CASSVQGRLDYGYTF.

This sequence joins TRBV19 and TRBJ2-7; 9 bases align to TRBD1. Germline CDR1 LNHDA, CDR2 SQIVND (reference sequence). The CDR3 has 16 amino acids. The J segment lost 2 bases and the V segment lost 1 base, leaving 6 bases of the junction unmatched. The CDR3 reads CASSIVAGQGAYEQYF. The CDR3 DNA is TGTGCCAGTAGTATAGTTGCGGGACAGGGTGCCTACGAGCAGTACTTC.

J is TRBJ2-1 and V is TRBV28, with TRBD1 as a possible D gene (6 bases). Germline lookup yields CDR1 MDHEN and CDR2 SYDVKM. V was trimmed by 3 bases and J by 5 bases, leaving 8 bases between them. The length of the CDR3 is 13 residues. The CDR3 region has the DNA TGTGCCAGCAGTTTCCAGGGGAACAATGAGCAGTTCTTC. Translated: CASSFQGNNEQFF.

Note on this clone: The same CDR3 is also encoded by other DNA sequences in this sample. The chain is built from TRBV27 and TRBJ2-7; perhaps TRBD2 as D (5 bases). Trimming shortened V by 3 bases and J by 1 base, and 7 bases separated the two germline ends. This CDR3 is built from 13 residues. The germline CDR1 and CDR2 sequences are MNHEY and SMNVEV (reference sequence). CDR3 protein: CASSLGESYEQYF. DNA for the CDR3: TGTGCCAGCAGTTTGGGAGAATCCTACGAGCAGTACTTC.

The genes are TRBV9 and TRBJ1-1, with TRBD1 as a possible D gene (5 bases). This CDR3 comprises 16 residues. Germline CDR1 reads SGDLS; CDR2 reads YYNGEE. The V gene lost 0 bases and the J gene lost 1 base, with 13 bases spanning the gap. The CDR3 coding sequence is TGTGCCAGCAGCGTAGGTGGGGGGAGTGGGAACACTGAAGCTTTCTTT. Translating it yields CASSVGGGSGNTEAFF.

The rearrangement joins TRBV5-1 to TRBJ2-3, with 11 bases identical to TRBD2. V was clipped by 0 bases and J by 12 bases; unmatched bases: 12. Germline lookup yields CDR1 SGHRS and CDR2 YFSETQ. The CDR3 is made up of 16 amino acids. CDR3 DNA sequence: TGCGCCAGCAGCTTGGCCACTAGCGGGGGCCCCCCCATCCAGTATTTT. Its protein is CASSLATSGGPPIQYF.

This clone was counted between two and nine times. This chain links TRBV27 with TRBJ1-2, with TRBD1 identical over 7 bases. In germline, CDR1 is MNHEY, CDR2 SMNVEV (reference sequence). The CDR3 totals 16 residues. V dropped 5 bases and J dropped 6; count of bases not matched to a gene: 15. The CDR3 is CASSPHGGGGLDGYTF. CDR3 coding DNA: TGTGCCAGCAGTCCCCATGGAGGGGGCGGCCTCGATGGCTACACCTTC.

V is TRBV15 and J is TRBJ1-5, with TRBD1 matching over 9 bases. CDR1 and CDR2 from the germline V gene are LNHNV and YYDKDF (reference sequence). The CDR3 totals 17 residues. The trim removed 1 base at V and 2 bases at J, leaving 6 bases unmatched. In DNA form, the CDR3 reads TGTGCCACCAGCAGAGTTAGGGACAGGGTTGGCAATCAGCCCCAGCATTTT. Its protein is CATSRVRDRVGNQPQHF.

The J gene is TRBJ1-4, the V gene TRBV7-9; 8 bases are a match to TRBD1. This CDR3 has 14 amino acids. Germline V gene data show CDR1 as SEHNR and CDR2 as FQNEAQ (reference sequence). The V gene end was trimmed by 2 bases and the J gene end by 7 bases; junction bases not matched to a gene: 3. CDR3: CASSLQGAGEKLFF. CDR3 bases: TGTGCCAGCAGCTTACAGGGGGCAGGTGAAAAACTGTTTTTT.

This clone was observed a few times. This chain connects TRBV25-1 to TRBJ2-7; D possibly corresponds to TRBD2 (6 bases). CDR3 size: 14 residues. Trimming left V 1 base short and J 6 bases short, with 13 bases between. Germline CDR1 is MGHDK and CDR2 is SYGVNS. The CDR3 spells CASSESGGATEQYF. Here the CDR3 DNA reads TGTGCCAGCAGTGAATCTGGAGGGGCGACCGAGCAGTACTTC.

V and J are TRBV28 and TRBJ2-3; D unclear. V lost 2 bases and J lost 6, with 3 bases in between. This CDR3 contains 11 residues. Germline V lookup: CDR1 MDHEN, CDR2 SYDVKM. CDR3 nucleotide sequence: TGTGCCAGCAGTTTACTGGATACGCAGTATTTT. Translated, it gives CASSLLDTQYF.

The J gene is TRBJ2-1, the V gene TRBV3-1 (or the pseudogene TRBV3-2); D is uncertain. CDR1 is LGHDT, CDR2 YNNKEL, per germline (reference sequence). This CDR3 has 14 amino acids. The V end lost 1 base, the J end lost 8 bases, and 12 bases lay between the germline ends. The CDR3 DNA sequence: TGTGCCAGCAGCCAAGGCCTAGAGATGGATGAGCAGTTCTTC. Its protein product is CASSQGLEMDEQFF.

The rearrangement uses TRBV12-5 and TRBJ2-1; the D gene is possibly TRBD2 (6 bases). Germline-derived CDR1 and CDR2 are LGHNT and FRNRAP. V was cut by 4 bases and J by 5 bases, with 18 bases left in between. The CDR3 totals 16 residues. CDR3 in amino acids: CASGCIMWGDHNEQFF. The CDR3, as DNA: TGTGCTAGTGGTTGCATTATGTGGGGGGACCACAATGAGCAGTTCTTC.

This clone was observed a few times. The chain joins TRBV7-9 to TRBJ1-1; D is perhaps TRBD1 (6 bases). CDR3 length: 16 amino acids. The V and J ends lost 4 bases and 0 bases respectively, with 15 bases between them. Germline CDR1 and CDR2: SEHNR and FQNEAQ (reference sequence). The CDR3 nucleotides read TGTGCCAGCAGCTCCCTCGGACAGAGAATGAACACTGAAGCTTTCTTT. Its protein is CASSSLGQRMNTEAFF.

The J gene is TRBJ2-7, the V gene TRBV2, with 10 bases identical to TRBD2. The CDR3 sequence is 15 residues long. V shed 3 bases, J shed 5 bases, and the junction held 7 bases outside the gene matches. Germline V gene lookup returns CDR1 SNHLY and CDR2 FYNNEI. The CDR3 loop reads CASSDPSGGMNEQYF. Written as DNA, the CDR3 is TGTGCCAGCAGTGATCCTAGCGGGGGTATGAACGAGCAGTACTTC.

In this sample, this clone turned up a few times. This sequence joins TRBV12-3 or TRBV12-4 and TRBJ1-2; D unresolved. The CDR3 sequence is 13 residues long. The V and J ends lost 6 bases and 4 bases respectively, with 12 bases between them. The CDR3: CASSPLSSYGYTF. CDR3 sequence (DNA): TGTGCCAGCAGCCCCTTATCCTCCTATGGCTACACCTTC.

This sequence joins TRBV5-1 and TRBJ1-1, with D possibly TRBD1 on 5 matching bases. In germline, CDR1 is SGHRS, CDR2 YFSETQ. The CDR3 sequence is 13 residues long. V lost 0 bases and J 6 bases, leaving 9 bases between the germline ends. The CDR3 loop reads CASSLGGEAEAFF. CDR3 DNA sequence: TGCGCCAGCAGCTTGGGAGGGGAGGCTGAAGCTTTCTTT. The complete variable domain, with remaining parts taken from reference TRBV5-1 and TRBJ1-1, reads KAGVTQTPRYLIKTRGQQVTLSCSPISGHRSVSWYQQTPGQGLQFLFEYFSETQRNKGNFPGRFSGRQFSNSRSEMNVSTLELGDSALYLCASSLGGEAEAFFGQGTRLTVV.